This TCR beta chain was sequenced during a study of Ad26.COV2.S vaccination and SARS-CoV-2 variants. The overall study: Donor was assigned to the Ad26.COV2.S arm of trial COV1001. By the intramuscular route, Ad26.COV2.S was given once, or twice 56 days apart.

Looked up from germline, CDR1 is DFQATT and CDR2 is SNEGSKA (reference sequence). V shed 3 bases, J shed 4 bases, and the junction held 6 bases outside the gene matches. The CDR3 length is 14 residues. The protocol was immunoSEQ multiplex PCR, while the TCRdb copy is restricted to in-frame clones and leaves out a portion. The sample shows about 680,000 clones, about 90% of them seen only once. Treatment reported: around 19 received Ad26.COV2.S at low or high dose, single or two shots; about five received placebo; per-sample allocation not given. After the first vaccine or placebo injection, samples were drawn on day 63. Boston hosted the donor, who was an adult aged 18-55 years. The count of this clone is one.

The clonotype originates from a person aged 18-65 years who received the Ad26.COV2.S COVID-19 vaccine or a placebo. V and J are TRBV20-1 and TRBJ1-1; 9 nucleotides line up with TRBD1. Material: peripheral blood, obtained in a trial of Ad26.COV2.S vaccine versus placebo. The CDR3 DNA reads as TGCAGTGCTAGTGCGGGACAGGGTCGCACTGAAGCTTTCTTT. Translation gives CSASAGQGRTEAFF.